Listed below are T cell receptor beta chains from one sample, sequenced in a study of regulatory T cells in long-lasting Graves disease. MiXCR, applied by TCRdb to the multiplex PCR reads, yields one record per CDR3 protein. The repertoire holds 580,000 or so distinct CDR3 sequences, with around 15% as singletons. The same specimen was also included in a second study, on T cells in Graves' hyperthyroidism and ophthalmopathy.

The material sequenced was peripheral blood mononuclear cells (PBMCs), taken at new diagnosis, from a patient treated with antithyroid drugs. These receptors came from a young man with Graves disease. Each CDR3 is given with its conserved first and last residue. D genes are given only for firm matches. The size entry is marked missing in some rows and otherwise reads once, few, many or a size class.

clone_size d_call j_call v_call cdr3_aa cdr3_nt
once TRBD1 TRBJ2-7 TRBV7-9 CASSSDRAVDEQYF TGTGCCAGCAGTTCAGACAGGGCCGTGGATGAGCAGTACTTC
many - TRBJ1-1 TRBV2 CASSQRGRNTEAFF TGTGCCAGCAGCCAAAGGGGGAGGAACACTGAAGCTTTCTTT
few - TRBJ1-1 TRBV12-3/TRBV12-4 CASVRTGDTEAFF TGTGCCAGCGTTCGAACTGGGGACACTGAAGCTTTCTTT
few TRBD2 TRBJ2-1 TRBV6-1 CASIRLAGMNEQFF TGTGCCAGTATTCGACTAGCGGGAATGAATGAGCAGTTCTTC
- TRBD1 TRBJ2-2 TRBV7-9 CASSRTGRGGELFF TGTGCCAGCAGCCGGACAGGGCGAGGAGGGGAGCTGTTTTTT
many - TRBJ1-2 TRBV28 CASSPSGNYGYTF TGTGCCAGCAGTCCATCAGGGAACTATGGCTACACCTTC
few TRBD2 TRBJ2-3 TRBV2 CASSSRLAGTTPGWDTQYF TGTGCCAGCAGTAGTCGACTAGCGGGGACGACCCCAGGGTGGGATACGCAGTATTTT
many - TRBJ1-1 TRBV6-1 CASTEGNTEAFF TGTGCCAGCACCGAAGGGAACACTGAAGCTTTCTTT
many - TRBJ2-7 TRBV7-9 CASSIYRDDDEQYF TGTGCCAGCAGCATCTACAGGGATGACGATGAGCAGTACTTC
few - TRBJ2-2 TRBV5-1 CASSFGSSNTGELFF TGCGCCAGCAGCTTTGGAAGTTCGAACACCGGGGAGCTGTTTTTT
- TRBD1 TRBJ1-4 TRBV11-1 CASSFVQGADEKLFF TGTGCCAGCAGCTTCGTACAGGGGGCGGATGAAAAACTGTTTTTT
many - TRBJ2-5 TRBV15 CATSRESVSRLRETQYF TGTGCCACCAGCCGAGAGAGCGTGTCTAGACTCCGGGAGACCCAGTACTTC
many TRBD2 TRBJ2-3 TRBV10-3 CAISETSEVTDTQYF TGTGCCATCAGTGAGACTAGCGAAGTCACAGATACGCAGTATTTT
- - TRBJ2-7 TRBV7-8 CASGLGGYEQYF TGTGCCAGCGGCTTAGGAGGGTACGAGCAGTACTTC
- TRBD1 TRBJ1-2 TRBV5-1 CASSDLGQGSYGYTF TGCGCCAGCAGCGATCTAGGACAGGGATCTTATGGCTACACCTTC
many TRBD1 TRBJ2-5 TRBV12-3/TRBV12-4 CASKQGQETQYF TGTGCCAGCAAACAGGGGCAAGAGACCCAGTACTTC
few - TRBJ2-7 TRBV6-1 CASSPRGDSEYGYEQYF TGTGCCAGCAGCCCCAGAGGCGATAGCGAATATGGCTACGAGCAGTACTTC
many - TRBJ2-3 TRBV20-1 CSARRPTDTQYF TGCAGTGCCCGACGTCCGACAGATACGCAGTATTTT
- - TRBJ1-5 TRBV19 CASSRGTVPNQPQHF TGTGCCAGTAGTAGAGGGACGGTCCCCAATCAGCCCCAGCATTTT
many TRBD2 TRBJ2-1 TRBV6-1 CASTTPPGLAGLPYNEQFF TGTGCCAGCACCACCCCCCCGGGGCTAGCGGGACTTCCCTACAATGAGCAGTTCTTC
- - TRBJ2-1 TRBV2 CASSSTRGVHNEQFF TGTGCCAGCAGTTCGACACGGGGCGTCCACAATGAGCAGTTCTTC
many TRBD2 TRBJ2-7 TRBV11-1 CASSWRTSGSKSYEQYF TGTGCCAGCAGCTGGAGGACTAGCGGGAGTAAGTCCTACGAGCAGTACTTC
many - TRBJ2-7 TRBV4-2 CASSQDWRGSYEQYF TGTGCCAGCAGCCAAGATTGGAGGGGCAGCTACGAGCAGTACTTC
many - TRBJ2-7 TRBV6-2/TRBV6-3 CASSYGQGGTYEQYF TGTGCCAGCAGTTACGGGCAGGGGGGAACCTACGAGCAGTACTTC
few TRBD1 TRBJ2-2 TRBV5-1 CASSSGTGDTGELFF TGCGCCAGCAGTTCCGGGACAGGGGACACCGGGGAGCTGTTTTTT
- - TRBJ2-7 TRBV6-2/TRBV6-3 CASSGVFSYEQHF TGTGCCAGCAGTGGTGTGTTCTCCTACGAGCAGCACTTC
many TRBD1 TRBJ1-1 TRBV7-9 CASSLSAGQSEAFF TGTGCCAGCAGCTTAAGCGCGGGACAGAGTGAAGCTTTCTTT
few TRBD1 TRBJ2-5 TRBV7-6 CASSGNRGKETQYF TGTGCCAGCAGCGGAAACAGGGGCAAAGAGACCCAGTACTTC
few TRBD2 TRBJ2-1 TRBV7-9 CASSLGLAGEGEQFF TGTGCCAGCAGCTTGGGACTAGCGGGAGAAGGTGAGCAGTTCTTC
few TRBD2 TRBJ2-3 TRBV6-1 CASSPGLVAGGAQDTQYF TGTGCCAGCAGCCCAGGTTTAGTGGCGGGAGGTGCGCAAGATACGCAGTATTTT
many - TRBJ1-6 TRBV12-3/TRBV12-4 CASQRASLTYNSPLHF TGTGCCAGCCAACGGGCCAGCCTAACCTATAATTCACCCCTCCACTTT
- - TRBJ2-3 TRBV5-6 CASSSVANTQYF TGTGCCAGCAGCTCAGTAGCAAATACGCAGTATTTT
many TRBD2 TRBJ2-1 TRBV12-5 CASGLVISGGYNEQFF TGTGCTAGTGGTTTGGTAATAAGCGGGGGTTACAATGAGCAGTTCTTC
- - TRBJ2-2 TRBV4-2 CASTEGGGELFF TGTGCCAGCACGGAGGGCGGCGGGGAGCTGTTTTTT
many TRBD1 TRBJ1-5 TRBV12-3/TRBV12-4 CASSPGQGFQPQHF TGTGCCAGCAGCCCTGGACAGGGCTTTCAGCCCCAGCATTTT
- TRBD1 TRBJ1-1 TRBV7-9 CASSEKTGANTEAFF TGTGCCAGCAGCGAAAAGACAGGGGCGAACACTGAAGCTTTCTTT
- - TRBJ1-2 TRBV27 CASSLGSGNGHTF TGTGCCAGCAGTTTAGGGTCAGGGAATGGCCACACCTTC
- TRBD2 TRBJ2-1 TRBV10-3 CAISVRGTSGYNEQFF TGTGCCATCAGTGTCCGCGGGACTAGCGGCTACAATGAGCAGTTCTTC
many - TRBJ1-1 TRBV9 CASSDDIRREAFF TGTGCCAGCAGCGATGACATTCGACGTGAAGCTTTCTTT
many - TRBJ2-2 TRBV30 CAWSKTNTGELFF TGTGCCTGGAGTAAGACTAACACCGGGGAGCTGTTTTTT
once TRBD2 TRBJ2-7 TRBV6-1 CAILMGSSGRGEQYF TGTGCCATCCTAATGGGGTCGAGCGGGAGAGGCGAGCAGTACTTC
few - TRBJ2-3 TRBV14 CASSQGEDTEADTQYF TGTGCCAGCAGCCAAGGGGAGGATACGGAGGCAGATACGCAGTATTTT
many TRBD2 TRBJ2-3 TRBV12-5 CASGSSGSTDTQYF TGTGCTAGTGGTTCAAGCGGGAGTACAGATACGCAGTATTTT
few - TRBJ2-2 TRBV20-1 CSASWTRTGELFF TGCAGTGCTTCCTGGACACGCACCGGGGAGCTGTTTTTT
- - TRBJ2-1 TRBV20-1 CSASLAAGSIGEQFF TGCAGTGCTAGTTTAGCGGCGGGTTCAATCGGTGAGCAGTTCTTC
- - TRBJ1-4 TRBV7-2 CASSPGVGTANEKLFF TGTGCCAGCAGCCCCGGGGTAGGGACCGCTAATGAAAAACTGTTTTTT
few TRBD1 TRBJ2-7 TRBV4-1 CASSQDGDSSYEQYF TGTGCCAGCAGCCAAGATGGGGACAGCTCCTACGAGCAGTACTTC
few TRBD1 TRBJ2-7 TRBV9 CASSPRGTGGDEQYF TGTGCCAGCAGCCCTAGGGGGACAGGAGGTGACGAGCAGTACTTC
- - TRBJ2-1 TRBV6-2/TRBV6-3 CASRQRYDEQFF TGTGCCAGCAGGCAACGGTACGATGAGCAGTTCTTC